The 26 T cell receptor beta chains below all came from one sample that was sequenced in a study of regulatory T cells in long-lasting Graves disease. Building the TCR beta libraries relied on iRepertoire HTBI primers, and CDR3 regions underwent Arm-PCR. TCRdb processed the multiplex PCR reads anew with MiXCR; each CDR3 protein has one entry. In the table there are approximately 560,000 distinct CDR3 sequences, roughly 15% of which are singletons. The time point denotes: newly diagnosed GD, antithyroid drugs for less than 3 months. With RNA extracted from PBMCs as input, the TCR library was made. These data are also associated with another study on T cells in Graves' hyperthyroidism and ophthalmopathy.

The source was peripheral blood mononuclear cells (PBMCs), collected at new diagnosis, from a patient treated with antithyroid drugs. Source of these receptors: a man aged 18 to 29 with Graves disease.

This clonotype was seen a few times. V gene TRBV6-1 combines with J gene TRBJ2-1; 12 bases are shared with TRBD2. Germline trimming cut 6 bases from V and 5 bases from J; bases unmatched to any gene: 5. The CDR3 sequence is 15 residues long. CDR1 is MNHNS and CDR2 is SASEGT in the germline V gene. For the CDR3, the DNA is TGTGCCAGCAGGGCGGGACTAGCGGGTCACAATGAGCAGTTCTTC. Translation: CASRAGLAGHNEQFF.

This clonotype was counted a few times. The chain employs TRBV29-1 and TRBJ2-6; D remains ambiguous. The CDR3 runs to 14 residues. The germline CDR1 and CDR2 sequences are SQVTM and ANQGSEA. Trimming cost V 2 bases and J 2 bases, with 7 bases left between them. The CDR3 loop is CSVEWPAGANVLTF. In DNA, the CDR3 is TGCAGCGTTGAATGGCCCGCTGGGGCCAACGTCCTGACTTTC.

As to this clonotype: Being one base from a much bigger clone, this may be a read error. The CDR3 DNA reads as TGTGCCAGTAGTATAGATGGTGTGGGGAGATCAATTCAGCCCCAGCATTTT. Residues: CASSIDGVGRSIQPQHF. The chain carries TRBV19 and TRBJ1-5; D not certain. This CDR3 is built from 17 residues. From germline, CDR1 is LNHDA and CDR2 SQIVND (reference sequence). The ends were cut back, 0 bases at V and 6 bases at J, with 18 bases in the middle.

The chain combines TRBV4-1 with TRBJ2-7, with D tentatively TRBD1 (6 bases). From germline, CDR1 is MGHRA and CDR2 YSYEKL. V was trimmed by 0 bases and J by 6 bases, leaving 15 bases between them. This CDR3 is built from 15 residues. The chain's CDR3 is CASSQDLGQGVEQYF. The DNA for the CDR3 is TGCGCCAGCAGCCAAGATCTGGGACAAGGTGTCGAGCAGTACTTC.

The chain combines TRBV5-8 with TRBJ2-7; D is possibly TRBD2 (6 bases). Between the trimmed V and J ends, which lost 0 bases and 5 bases, there was a span of 15 bases. There are 15 residues in the CDR3. Germline lookup yields CDR1 SGHTS and CDR2 YDEGEE. CDR3 in amino acids: CASSLGFRAGHEQYF. CDR3 in DNA: TGTGCCAGCAGCTTGGGATTTAGAGCGGGCCACGAGCAGTACTTC.

The table lists this clonotype with many counts. The chain joins TRBV3-1 to TRBJ2-5; 12 bases are shared with TRBD2. Germline V gene sequence: CDR1 LGHDT, CDR2 YNNKEL (reference sequence). V lost 2 bases to trimming and J lost 4 bases; unmatched junction nucleotides: 8. The CDR3 totals 17 residues. The CDR3 DNA is TGTGCCAGCAGCCAATCCCCGACTAGCGGGAGTGGAGAGACCCAGTACTTC. Its translation: CASSQSPTSGSGETQYF.

There are many counts of this clonotype. This rearrangement joins TRBV20-1 to TRBJ2-7, with 9 nucleotides matching TRBD1. Trimming at V came to 4 bases and at J to 0 bases, leaving 4 bases not matched to a gene. Germline V CDR1 and CDR2: DFQATT, SNEGSKA (reference sequence). This CDR3 is built from 14 residues. For the CDR3, the DNA is TGCAGTGCTACCGGGACAGGGTCCTCCTACGAGCAGTACTTC. It translates to CSATGTGSSYEQYF.

The genes are TRBV20-1 and TRBJ2-7; 7 bases line up with TRBD2. This CDR3 is 18 amino acids long. Germline V gene lookup returns CDR1 DFQATT and CDR2 SNEGSKA (reference sequence). V was clipped by 3 bases and J by 1 base; unmatched bases: 18. The CDR3 loop reads CSARRAGLAVGGSYEQYF. CDR3 nucleotides: TGCAGTGCTAGGCGCGCGGGCCTAGCGGTTGGGGGTTCCTACGAGCAGTACTTC.

The sample holds a few counts of this clonotype. The chain is built from TRBV7-2 and TRBJ2-4; the match to TRBD2 covers 8 bases. This CDR3 has 18 amino acids. The germline gives CDR1 SGHTA, CDR2 FQGNSA. The junction had 11 bases not matched to a gene; V was cut back by 4 bases and J by 0 bases. The CDR3 here is CASSSGRLAGLAKNIQYF. The CDR3 nucleotides read TGTGCCAGCAGCTCAGGGCGGCTAGCGGGTCTAGCCAAAAACATTCAGTACTTC.

Remarks on this clonotype: Because it lacks the conserved phenylalanine or tryptophan at the end, this CDR3 is likely a read error. J is TRBJ2-1 and V is TRBV14, with D unresolved. Deletions cut 2 bases from V and 8 bases from J, with 4 bases between. The CDR3 spans 11 residues. The germline V gene has CDR1 SGHDN and CDR2 FVKESK. The CDR3 region has the DNA TGTGCCAGCAGCCAATTCTATGAGCAGTTCCTC. Protein product: CASSQFYEQFL.

On this clonotype itself: With a much larger clone just one base away, this may be a read error. This chain links TRBV12-3 or TRBV12-4 with TRBJ2-5; the D is unclear. V was trimmed by 5 bases and J by 11 bases, leaving 18 bases between them. The CDR3 totals 13 residues. CDR3 in amino acids: CASSIPGYNEQYF. The CDR3 nucleotides read TGTGCCAGCAGTATTCCGGGCTACAATGAGCAGTACTTC.

This clonotype has more than one count but fewer than ten. This rearrangement joins TRBV6-2 or TRBV6-3 to TRBJ1-3; 7 positions agree with TRBD1. The ends lost 2 bases at V and 2 bases at J; junction bases unmatched: 9. The CDR3 is 17 residues long. CDR1 MNHEY and CDR2 SVGEGT come from the germline V gene. This CDR3 is CASSYTPGQRTGNTIYF. CDR3 DNA sequence: TGTGCCAGCAGTTACACTCCGGGACAGCGAACTGGAAACACCATATATTTT.

In this sample, this clonotype turned up many times. The chain joins TRBV11-1 to TRBJ2-7; 10 nucleotides agree with TRBD2. The CDR3 covers 15 residues. CDR1 is SGHAT, CDR2 FQDESV, per germline (reference sequence). V trimming: 2 bases; J trimming: 5 bases; junction bases outside the gene matches: 6. The CDR3 is CASSLTSGTGDEQYF. The DNA for the CDR3 is TGTGCCAGCAGCTTAACTAGCGGGACCGGGGACGAGCAGTACTTC.

This clonotype was observed at least ten times. This chain uses TRBV12-3 or TRBV12-4 with TRBJ1-5, with 9 bases fitting TRBD1. The CDR3 has 16 amino acids. Losses at the gene ends were 4 bases for V and 0 bases for J; bases not matched to a gene: 4. The CDR3 bases are TGTGCCAGCAGTTCAGGGACAGGGATTAGCAATCAGCCCCAGCATTTT. This sequence encodes CASSSGTGISNQPQHF.

This clonotype was seen a handful of times. V and J are TRBV6-5 and TRBJ2-2; no definite D call. This CDR3 has 15 residues. Germline V gene lookup returns CDR1 MNHEY and CDR2 SVGAGI. The V gene lost 2 bases and the J gene lost 4 bases, with 11 bases spanning the gap. The CDR3 loop reads CASSYPPLGTGELFF. Here the CDR3 DNA reads TGTGCCAGCAGTTACCCCCCTTTGGGCACCGGGGAGCTGTTTTTT.

This chain uses TRBV19 with TRBJ2-4; D is unresolved. V was pared by 1 base and J by 12 bases, with 7 bases between. The CDR3 contains 11 residues. Per the germline V gene, CDR1 is LNHDA and CDR2 is SQIVND (reference sequence). CDR3 coding DNA: TGTGCCAGTAGTATAGGACCAAATCAGTACTTC. Amino acids: CASSIGPNQYF.

This clonotype occurred many times. V is TRBV9 and J is TRBJ2-7; 11 bases are a match to TRBD1. The CDR3 length is 16 residues. Per germline, CDR1 SGDLS and CDR2 YYNGEE. The trim removed 3 bases at V and 1 base at J, leaving 6 bases unmatched. The CDR3 nucleotides are TGTGCCAGCAGCGCGACCGGGACAGGGGGTTCCTACGAGCAGTACTTC. It encodes CASSATGTGGSYEQYF.

This clonotype showed up just a few times. The J gene is TRBJ1-1, the V gene TRBV5-4; D perhaps matches TRBD1 (5 bases). The CDR3 sequence is 15 residues long. Deletions cut 5 bases from V and 2 bases from J, with 16 bases between. Germline assignment: CDR1 SGHNT and CDR2 YYREEE (reference sequence). For the CDR3, the DNA is TGTGCCAGCAGTCAGAGTGGACGGACAAACACTGAAGCTTTCTTT. Its translation: CASSQSGRTNTEAFF.

The rearrangement links TRBV4-1 to TRBJ2-1, with 8 bases that match TRBD1. The CDR3 loop spans 14 amino acids. Trimming at V came to 3 bases and at J to 5 bases, leaving 3 bases not matched to a gene. Germline CDR1 is MGHRA and CDR2 is YSYEKL. The CDR3 sequence: CASSHWTGNNEQFF. CDR3 nucleotides: TGCGCCAGCAGCCACTGGACAGGGAACAATGAGCAGTTCTTC.

This clonotype was seen ten or more times. The chain carries TRBV20-1 and TRBJ1-2, with 8 bases identical to TRBD1. The CDR3 has 11 amino acids. V lost 7 bases, J lost 6 bases, and 4 bases stayed unmatched. Germline lookup yields CDR1 DFQATT and CDR2 SNEGSKA (reference sequence). This CDR3 is CSGQGANGYTF. The DNA of the CDR3 is TGCAGTGGCCAGGGGGCGAATGGCTACACCTTC.

There are many counts of this clonotype. CDR3 sequence (DNA): TGTGCCAGCAGCTACCCCCCCCCCAGAGGCGAGCAGTACTTC. Translation: CASSYPPPRGEQYF. The rearrangement joins TRBV7-9 to TRBJ2-7; no clear D. The CDR3 is 14 amino acids. Trimming took 4 bases from V and 6 from J, leaving 16 bases between them. CDR1 SEHNR and CDR2 FQNEAQ come from the germline V gene (reference sequence).

Ten or more counts support this clonotype. The chain employs TRBV7-2 and TRBJ2-7; D perhaps matches TRBD2 (6 bases). Trimming took 4 bases from V and 4 from J, leaving 17 bases between them. The CDR3 consists of 15 residues. In germline, CDR1 is SGHTA, CDR2 FQGNSA. The CDR3 reads CASSSPAAGIYEQYF. Here the CDR3 DNA reads TGTGCCAGCAGCTCACCAGCGGCGGGAATTTACGAGCAGTACTTC.

At least ten counts were recorded for this clonotype. V is TRBV6-5 and J is TRBJ2-7, with 8 nucleotides matching TRBD2. Germline V gene data show CDR1 as MNHEY and CDR2 as SVGAGI. This CDR3 is built from 15 residues. V was clipped by 2 bases and J by 3 bases; unmatched bases: 6. CDR3 in DNA: TGTGCCAGCAGTTACACCGCAACTAGCGGCTACGAGCAGTACTTC. Translated: CASSYTATSGYEQYF.

This clonotype came up many times. V is TRBV20-1 and J is TRBJ2-7, with 7 bases lining up with TRBD2. With 1 base clipped from V and 3 bases from J, the junction kept 6 bases outside the gene matches. The germline V gene encodes CDR1 DFQATT and CDR2 SNEGSKA (reference sequence). The CDR3 extends over 14 amino acids. This chain's CDR3 is CSARASGGGYEQYF. CDR3 coding DNA: TGCAGTGCTAGAGCTTCGGGCGGGGGCTACGAGCAGTACTTC.

This clonotype was observed a handful of times. The chain joins TRBV2 to TRBJ1-6; no definite D call. The CDR3 has 15 residues. Trimming cost V 2 bases and J 10 bases, with 15 bases left between them. Germline CDR1 and CDR2: SNHLY and FYNNEI. The DNA of the CDR3 is TGTGCCAGCAGTGAAATAGGGCCTTCCGCATCACCCCTCCACTTT. Amino acids: CASSEIGPSASPLHF.

This clonotype was picked up a small number of times. The rearrangement uses TRBV25-1 and TRBJ2-7, with D tentatively TRBD1 or TRBD2 (5 bases each). The V gene's germline CDR1 is MGHDK and CDR2 SYGVNS. The ends were cut back, 4 bases at V and 2 bases at J, with 15 bases in the middle. The CDR3 runs 15 residues. CDR3 loop: CASSGGWQGAYEQYF. The CDR3 nucleotides are TGTGCCAGCAGTGGCGGGTGGCAGGGAGCCTACGAGCAGTACTTC.